A single sample is the source of the 29 T cell receptor beta chains below, sequenced in a study of cytomegalovirus exposure and HLA in healthy donors. Primers included in the PCR were 60 Vbeta and 13 Jbeta primers. Only in-frame clones appear in the TCRdb table, and some are missing; sequencing was by immunoSEQ multiplex PCR. The top ten hold roughly 1.6% of the sample, which has fewer than 200,000 clones, 65% to 75% seen once. Sequencing was carried out using PBMCs. These receptors were taken from a girl aged 10-17 years in good health and CMV-seronegative.

The chain combines TRBV6-6 with TRBJ1-5, with TRBD1 as a possible D gene (6 bases). The germline V and J ends were trimmed by 7 bases and 4 bases, with 11 bases remaining between them. The germline V gene has CDR1 MNHNY and CDR2 SVGAGI (reference sequence). This CDR3 region has 13 residues. Here the CDR3 DNA reads TGTGCCAGCAATCCACAGGGTAATCAGCCCCAGCATTTT. Amino acids: CASNPQGNQPQHF.

The chain uses TRBV27 and TRBJ2-3; TRBD2 matches at 12 bases. This CDR3 is built from 15 residues. V lost 7 bases to trimming and J lost 5 bases; unmatched junction nucleotides: 7. Germline CDR1 MNHEY, CDR2 SMNVEV (reference sequence). The CDR3 loop reads CASTILAGGLDTQYF. In DNA form, the CDR3 reads TGTGCCAGCACCATACTAGCGGGGGGATTAGATACGCAGTATTTT.

The V and J genes are TRBV6-1 and TRBJ1-5, with D perhaps TRBD1 (5 bases). In germline, CDR1 is MNHNS, CDR2 SASEGT. V was pared by 5 bases and J by 7 bases, with 18 bases between. The CDR3 totals 15 residues. DNA for the CDR3: TGTGCCAGCAGTTCCCAGGGTCGGGGGGTCCAGCCCCAGCATTTT. The encoded protein is CASSSQGRGVQPQHF.

This rearrangement joins TRBV6-5 to TRBJ1-1, with no clear D. The CDR3 is 14 residues long. V dropped 5 bases and J dropped 1 base, with 11 bases sitting between them. Germline V gene data show CDR1 as MNHEY and CDR2 as SVGAGI. CDR3 in amino acids: CASSPTRPNTEAFF. The CDR3 DNA reads TGTGCCAGCAGTCCCACACGCCCGAACACTGAAGCTTTCTTT.

The genes are TRBV2 and TRBJ2-7, with 9 positions matching TRBD2. The CDR3 consists of 15 residues. With 2 bases clipped from V and 2 bases from J, the junction kept 4 bases outside the gene matches. Germline V gene sequence: CDR1 SNHLY, CDR2 FYNNEI. The CDR3 DNA reads TGTGCCAGCAGTGAAAGCGGGGGGATGACCTACGAGCAGTACTTC. Translating gives CASSESGGMTYEQYF.

The gene calls are TRBV13 and TRBJ1-1; 7 nucleotides agree with TRBD1. CDR3 length: 14 residues. The germline gives CDR1 PRHDT, CDR2 FYEKMQ (reference sequence). The V segment lost 6 bases and the J segment 5 bases; nucleotides outside the gene matches: 9. The CDR3 sequence is CASSKQGLYTEAFF. For the CDR3, the DNA is TGTGCCAGCAGTAAACAGGGGTTGTATACTGAAGCTTTCTTT.

The chain combines TRBV10-3 with TRBJ2-3; 8 bases are a match to TRBD1. Germline V CDR1 and CDR2: ENHRY, SYGVKD. V dropped 6 bases and J dropped 1; count of bases not matched to a gene: 3. The length of the CDR3 is 14 residues. Here the CDR3 reads CAIRPGQGTDTQYF. The CDR3 nucleotides read TGTGCCATCAGGCCGGGACAGGGCACAGATACGCAGTATTTT.

This clone was seen a few times. CDR3 amino acids: CASSEGGGLFF. The DNA for the CDR3 is TGTGCCAGCAGTGAAGGGGGCGGACTGTTTTTT. The chain joins TRBV2 to TRBJ1-4; tentatively, D is TRBD1 (5 bases). V shed 1 base and J shed 13 bases, with 7 bases lying between them. The CDR3 totals 11 residues. CDR1 and CDR2 from the germline V gene are SNHLY and FYNNEI.

This clone was observed a few times. This chain links TRBV30 with TRBJ1-6, with D uncertain. Germline V gives CDR1 GTSNPN, CDR2 SVGIG (reference sequence). V dropped 3 bases and J dropped 9 bases, with 15 bases sitting between them. CDR3 length equals 14 residues. The CDR3 DNA reads as TGTGCCTGGAGCACCAACAGTAACGGTTCACCCCTCCACTTT. Protein: CAWSTNSNGSPLHF.

The rearrangement uses TRBV6-5 and TRBJ1-1; TRBD1 matches 7 bases. V trimming: 5 bases; J trimming: 11 bases; junction bases outside the gene matches: 14. Germline loops: CDR1 MNHEY, CDR2 SVGAGI. The CDR3 totals 14 residues. The CDR3 nucleotides are TGTGCCAGCAGTATTGGAGGGGGCCTCTGGTATGCTTTCTTT. Amino acids: CASSIGGGLWYAFF.

The chain has TRBV6-5 and TRBJ2-7; no reliable D call. This CDR3 comprises 14 residues. Germline values: CDR1 MNHEY, CDR2 SVGAGI. V was pared by 2 bases and J by 3 bases, with 11 bases between. CDR3 residues: CASSYPGQLYEQYF. The CDR3 region has the DNA TGTGCCAGCAGTTACCCTGGGCAGCTCTACGAGCAGTACTTC.

The chain uses TRBV10-1 and TRBJ1-1; 9 positions agree with TRBD1. The junction had 9 bases not matched to a gene; V was cut back by 3 bases and J by 4 bases. Germline values: CDR1 WNHNN, CDR2 SYGVQD (reference sequence). The CDR3 totals 16 residues. The CDR3 nucleotides are TGCGCCAGCAGTGACCACAGGACAGGGGCGGGCACTGAAGCTTTCTTT. This gives the protein CASSDHRTGAGTEAFF.

CDR3 sequence: CASTQTQGAIGELFF. Here the CDR3 DNA reads TGTGCCAGCACCCAAACACAGGGGGCAATCGGGGAGCTGTTTTTT. The chain joins TRBV7-9 to TRBJ2-2; 9 positions match TRBD1. The length of the CDR3 is 15 residues. J lost 7 bases, V lost 7 bases, and 10 bases had no gene match. CDR1 and CDR2 from the germline V gene are SEHNR and FQNEAQ (reference sequence).

CDR3 loop: CSVHRGHGSEQYF. For the CDR3, the DNA is TGCAGCGTTCATAGAGGGCATGGTTCCGAGCAGTACTTC. The V call is TRBV29-1, the J call TRBJ2-7, with D possibly matching TRBD2 (5 bases). V was cut by 5 bases and J by 6 bases, with 17 bases left in between. The CDR3 extends over 13 amino acids. The V gene's germline CDR1 is SQVTM and CDR2 ANQGSEA.

The sample holds one count of this clone. The chain employs TRBV19 and TRBJ1-2; 10 nucleotides line up with TRBD1. This CDR3 spans 14 amino acids. The germline CDR1 and CDR2 sequences are LNHDA and SQIVND (reference sequence). V trimming: 5 bases; J trimming: 6 bases; junction bases outside the gene matches: 6. CDR3 sequence: CASSFLTGGNGYTF. In nucleotides, the CDR3 is TGTGCCAGTAGTTTCTTGACAGGGGGCAATGGCTACACCTTC.

This chain connects TRBV27 to TRBJ1-1; D perhaps matches TRBD1 (5 bases). Trimming took 8 bases from V and 5 from J, leaving 24 bases between them. This CDR3 spans 16 amino acids. The germline V gene encodes CDR1 MNHEY and CDR2 SMNVEV (reference sequence). DNA for the CDR3: TGTGCCAGCCCCTTTGGGGAGGGGATGGAGAGGACTGAAGCTTTCTTT. Encoded protein: CASPFGEGMERTEAFF.

J is TRBJ2-7 and V is TRBV5-1; the D gene is possibly TRBD2 (7 bases). V was cut by 7 bases and J by 1 base, with 18 bases left in between. Per germline, CDR1 SGHRS and CDR2 YFSETQ. CDR3 length: 15 residues. In DNA form, the CDR3 reads TGCGCCAGCGGCCCCCGCGGGGGCTTTTCCTACGAGCAGTACTTC. It specifies CASGPRGGFSYEQYF.

This clone was counted a single time. The J gene is TRBJ2-7, the V gene TRBV5-1; 9 nucleotides line up with TRBD1. CDR3 length: 17 amino acids. Trimming took 3 bases from V and 5 from J; bases not matched to a gene: 15. CDR1 is SGHRS and CDR2 is YFSETQ in the germline V gene. CDR3 sequence (DNA): TGCGCCAGCAGCTACAGCGTTAGGACAGGGGTTCAGAACGAGCAGTACTTC. Translated: CASSYSVRTGVQNEQYF.

This chain uses TRBV6-1 with TRBJ2-7; 15 nucleotides line up with TRBD2. The CDR3 spans 16 residues. The germline V gene encodes CDR1 MNHNS and CDR2 SASEGT. V lost 4 bases and J lost 5; bases outside the gene matches: 6. DNA of the CDR3: TGTGCCAGCAGTGGGACTAGCGGGGGGGCCTTCCACGAGCAGTACTTC. As protein: CASSGTSGGAFHEQYF.

This clone occurred a few times. This CDR3 is CASSLGASRNSPLHF. DNA for the CDR3: TGTGCCAGCAGCTTGGGGGCCAGTCGCAATTCACCCCTCCACTTT. V and J are TRBV7-2 and TRBJ1-6; D is perhaps TRBD1 (6 bases). CDR3 length: 15 amino acids. Between the trimmed V and J ends, which lost 3 bases and 7 bases, there was a span of 13 bases. Germline assignment: CDR1 SGHTA and CDR2 FQGNSA.

The V gene is TRBV5-6, the J gene TRBJ2-2, with 9 positions matching TRBD1. CDR3 size: 16 residues. V was pared by 4 bases and J by 3 bases, with 7 bases of the junction left unmatched. CDR1 and CDR2 (germline): SGHDT, YYEEEE. The CDR3 loop is CASSRLDRGDTGELFF. The CDR3 DNA reads as TGTGCCAGCAGCCGCCTTGACAGGGGGGACACCGGGGAGCTGTTTTTT.

V is TRBV6-1 and J is TRBJ1-1; the D gene is possibly TRBD1 (5 bases). The CDR3 consists of 15 residues. Looked up from germline, CDR1 is MNHNS and CDR2 is SASEGT. V lost 7 bases and J lost 1, with 16 bases in between. CDR3 amino acids: CASTPGDGWNTEAFF. As DNA, the CDR3 is TGTGCCAGCACCCCGGGGGATGGCTGGAACACTGAAGCTTTCTTT.

This rearrangement joins TRBV15 to TRBJ1-4; D is perhaps TRBD1 (5 bases). Germline CDR1 and CDR2: LNHNV and YYDKDF (reference sequence). This CDR3 region has 17 residues. Trimming shortened V by 1 base and J by 3 bases, and 15 bases separated the two germline ends. The CDR3 loop reads CATSRASGRGSNEKLFF. CDR3 bases: TGTGCCACCAGCAGAGCGAGTGGGCGGGGCTCTAATGAAAAACTGTTTTTT. The variable domain in full, with the rest retrieved from reference TRBV15 and TRBJ1-4, is DAMVIQNPRYQVTQFGKPVTLSCSQTLNHNVMYWYQQKSSQAPKLLFHYYDKDFNNEADTPDNFQSRRPNTSFCFLDIRSPGLGDTAMYLCATSRASGRGSNEKLFFGSGTQLSVL.

The count of this clone is one. This chain joins TRBV4-1 and TRBJ1-3; TRBD1 aligns across 7 bases. CDR1 is MGHRA, CDR2 YSYEKL, per germline. V was pared by 0 bases and J by 0 bases, with 11 bases of the junction left unmatched. This CDR3 comprises 19 residues. The CDR3 DNA reads TGCGCCAGCAGCCAAGATGGTACGGGGACAGTTCACTCTGGAAACACCATATATTTT. It translates to CASSQDGTGTVHSGNTIYF.

This sequence joins TRBV12-5 and TRBJ1-5; D call uncertain. The CDR3 has 13 residues. Deletions cut 3 bases from V and 2 bases from J, with 5 bases between. The germline V gene has CDR1 LGHNT and CDR2 FRNRAP. The CDR3 DNA sequence: TGTGCTAGTGGTTTCGGGGGCAATCAGCCCCAGCATTTT. Amino acids: CASGFGGNQPQHF.

The chain is built from TRBV7-9 and TRBJ2-5; 7 bases are shared with TRBD1. CDR1 and CDR2 from the germline V gene are SEHNR and FQNEAQ (reference sequence). The CDR3 is 14 amino acids. With V trimmed by 2 bases and J by 5 bases, 5 bases remained unmatched. The CDR3 DNA reads TGTGCCAGCAGCTTACCACAGGGGCCGGAGACCCAGTACTTC. This codes for CASSLPQGPETQYF.

This rearrangement joins TRBV18 to TRBJ1-5; D possibly corresponds to TRBD1 (5 bases). The V end was cut by 3 bases, the J end by 2 bases, with 11 bases between. CDR1 is KGHSH and CDR2 is LQKENI in the germline V gene. The length of the CDR3 is 15 residues. CDR3 coding DNA: TGTGCCAGCTCACCGTCAGGGTTGGGCAATCAGCCCCAGCATTTT. Amino acids: CASSPSGLGNQPQHF.

This clone was seen only a few times. This rearrangement joins TRBV20-1 to TRBJ2-3; weak D call: TRBD1 (5 bases). Trimming stripped 5 bases from V and 6 bases from J, with 9 bases between. This CDR3 contains 11 residues. Germline-derived CDR1 and CDR2 are DFQATT and SNEGSKA (reference sequence). Here the CDR3 reads CSADRMDTQYF. Here the CDR3 DNA reads TGCAGTGCTGACAGAATGGATACGCAGTATTTT.

The chain links TRBV29-1 to TRBJ2-5; 9 nucleotides match TRBD1. The last part of the DNA fits TRBJ2-7 better; the J call may be wrong. This CDR3 has 14 residues. Germline CDR1 SQVTM, CDR2 ANQGSEA. The CDR3 DNA sequence: TGCAGCACCCGGGACAGGGCAAGCTCCTACGAGCAGTACTTC. Translating gives CSTRDRASSYEQYF.